Here is one T cell receptor beta chain with its context. As processed by the authors: Quantification of nucleated cells was approximated via reference gene primer amplification. This table comes from immunoSEQ multiplex PCR, and its TCRdb copy is limited to in-frame clones, with some not included. V and J calls and clone size are given by that table; D and trimming were obtained from the DNA. The sample carries roughly 140,000 clones, around 80% recorded once. The data derive from a study of blood T cell repertoires in COVID-19. In the study overall: Both acute and convalescent COVID-19 samples were obtained from the United States, Italy and Spain. From T cells, B-cell-depleted T cells, or PBMCs came the material, which was cDNA or gDNA.

Trimming removed 4 bases from V and 8 bases from J; junction bases left unmatched: 6. There are 14 residues in the CDR3. Germline loops: CDR1 SGHRS, CDR2 YFSETQ. The sequence was collected from a man aged 65 to 79 who had recovered from COVID-19. V is TRBV5-1 and J is TRBJ1-2; 12 bases are shared with TRBD1. The sample consisted of peripheral blood. CDR3 protein: CASSAGQGATGYTF. The CDR3 nucleotides are TGCGCCAGCAGCGCGGGACAGGGGGCGACGGGCTACACCTTC.